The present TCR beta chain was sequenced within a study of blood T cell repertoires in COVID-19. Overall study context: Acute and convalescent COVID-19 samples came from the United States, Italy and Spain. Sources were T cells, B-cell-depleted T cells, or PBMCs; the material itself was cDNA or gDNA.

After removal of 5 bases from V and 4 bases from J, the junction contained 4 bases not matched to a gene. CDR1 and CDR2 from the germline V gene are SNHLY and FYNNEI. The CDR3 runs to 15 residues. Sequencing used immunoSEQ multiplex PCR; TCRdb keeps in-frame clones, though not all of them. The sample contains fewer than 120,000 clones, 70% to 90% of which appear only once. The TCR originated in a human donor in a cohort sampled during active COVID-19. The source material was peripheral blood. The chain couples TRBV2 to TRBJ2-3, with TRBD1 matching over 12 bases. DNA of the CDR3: TGTGCCAGCAGTTACGGGACAGGGGGCGCAGATACGCAGTATTTT. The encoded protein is CASSYGTGGADTQYF.